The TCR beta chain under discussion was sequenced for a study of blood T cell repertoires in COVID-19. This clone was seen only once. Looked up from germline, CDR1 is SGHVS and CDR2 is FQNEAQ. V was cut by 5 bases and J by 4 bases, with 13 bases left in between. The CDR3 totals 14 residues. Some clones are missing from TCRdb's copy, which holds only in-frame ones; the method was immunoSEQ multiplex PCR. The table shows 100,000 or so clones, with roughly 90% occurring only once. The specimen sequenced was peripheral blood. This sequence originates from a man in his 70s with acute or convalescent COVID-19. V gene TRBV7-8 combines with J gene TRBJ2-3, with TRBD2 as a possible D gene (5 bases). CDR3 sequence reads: CASSKAVWADTQYF. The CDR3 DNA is TGTGCCAGCAGCAAAGCGGTTTGGGCAGATACGCAGTATTTT.